The 17 T cell receptor beta chains reported below all come from one sample, sequenced in a study of cytomegalovirus exposure and HLA in healthy donors. Researchers ran the PCR with 60 Vbeta and 13 Jbeta primers. The data were produced by immunoSEQ multiplex PCR, yet TCRdb's version contains in-frame clones alone and is incomplete. Of about 190,000 clones listed, about 86% are singletons. Sequencing used PBMCs. These receptors were obtained from a woman aged 30 to 39 in good health and CMV-seronegative.

V is TRBV7-2 and J is TRBJ1-1, with D uncertain. The CDR3 totals 15 residues. The V gene lost 1 base and the J gene lost 2 bases, with 11 bases spanning the gap. Germline V CDR1 and CDR2: SGHTA, FQGNSA. The DNA for the CDR3 is TGTGCCAGCAGCTTAGGGGCAGATACAAACACTGAAGCTTTCTTT. As protein: CASSLGADTNTEAFF.

The chain is built from TRBV28 and TRBJ2-3; maybe TRBD1 (5 bases). The CDR3 has 16 residues. Germline loops: CDR1 MDHEN, CDR2 SYDVKM. V was clipped by 3 bases and J by 11 bases, with 24 bases between them. The CDR3 loop reads CASSFPRAGNGHGQYF. The CDR3 DNA reads as TGTGCCAGCAGTTTCCCCCGGGCAGGGAATGGCCATGGGCAGTATTTT. The variable domain in full, with the rest retrieved from reference TRBV28 and TRBJ2-3, is DVKVTQSSRYLVKRTGEKVFLECVQDMDHENMFWYRQDPGLGLRLIYFSYDVKMKEKGDIPEGYSVSREKKERFSLILESASTNQTSMYLCASSFPRAGNGHGQYFGPGTRLTVL.

The chain links TRBV19 to TRBJ1-4, with TRBD1 matching over 7 bases. The CDR3 consists of 16 residues. V dropped 3 bases and J dropped 0; count of bases not matched to a gene: 4. The germline V gene has CDR1 LNHDA and CDR2 SQIVND (reference sequence). CDR3 nucleotide sequence: TGTGCCAGTAGTATGGGACAGCGAGCAACTAATGAAAAACTGTTTTTT. It codes for CASSMGQRATNEKLFF.

The chain is built from TRBV30 and TRBJ1-2; D remains unclear. The germline V gene encodes CDR1 GTSNPN and CDR2 SVGIG (reference sequence). CDR3 length: 14 residues. V was trimmed by 4 bases and J by 2 bases, leaving 14 bases between them. In DNA, the CDR3 is TGTGCCTGGAATGGAGCAGACGCCAACTATGGCTACACCTTC. It yields the protein CAWNGADANYGYTF.

The chain joins TRBV28 to TRBJ2-7; 9 bases align to TRBD1. The junction had 4 bases not matched to a gene; V was cut back by 6 bases and J by 7 bases. Germline V gives CDR1 MDHEN, CDR2 SYDVKM. This CDR3 comprises 12 residues. In DNA, the CDR3 is TGTGCCAGCAGGGGGGACAGGGAAGAGCAGTACTTC. Protein: CASRGDREEQYF.

The CDR3: CASSLAAGFNTGELFF. CDR3 nucleotides: TGCGCCAGCAGCTTGGCGGCAGGGTTTAACACCGGGGAGCTGTTTTTT. The rearrangement joins TRBV5-1 to TRBJ2-2; TRBD1 might be the D (5 bases). V was clipped by 0 bases and J by 2 bases, with 11 bases between them. This CDR3 contains 16 residues. The germline CDR1 and CDR2 sequences are SGHRS and YFSETQ.

J is TRBJ1-5 and V is TRBV28; unclear D gene. CDR3 length equals 14 residues. CDR1 and CDR2 (germline): MDHEN, SYDVKM. V lost 7 bases and J lost 2, with 12 bases in between. The chain's CDR3 is CASTLVQGNQPQHF. As DNA, the CDR3 is TGTGCCAGCACCCTGGTGCAGGGCAATCAGCCCCAGCATTTT.

V usage is TRBV27 and J usage is TRBJ2-6; a weak D match, TRBD2 (5 bases). V dropped 4 bases and J dropped 1 base, with 14 bases sitting between them. Germline V CDR1 and CDR2: MNHEY, SMNVEV (reference sequence). CDR3 length equals 17 residues. CDR3 amino acids: CASSSLWELSGANVLTF. The CDR3 DNA reads as TGTGCCAGCAGTTCCCTGTGGGAGCTTTCTGGGGCCAACGTCCTGACTTTC. Variable domain in full (rest from reference TRBV27 and TRBJ2-6): EAQVTQNPRYLITVTGKKLTVTCSQNMNHEYMSWYRQDPGLGLRQIYYSMNVEVTDKGDVPEGYKVSRKEKRNFPLILESPSPNQTSLYFCASSSLWELSGANVLTFGAGSRLTVL.

The CDR3 DNA sequence: TGTGCCAGCAGCTTAAATGGTCAGGGGACGAACACTGAAGCTTTCTTT. This translates into CASSLNGQGTNTEAFF. This sequence joins TRBV7-6 and TRBJ1-1; tentative D call: TRBD1 (6 bases). The CDR3 covers 16 residues. Germline V gives CDR1 SGHVS, CDR2 FNYEAQ. The germline V and J ends were trimmed by 2 bases and 1 base, with 14 bases remaining between them.

The chain carries TRBV6-6 and TRBJ2-7; D may be TRBD2 (6 bases). This CDR3 is built from 15 residues. Germline V gene sequence: CDR1 MNHNY, CDR2 SVGAGI (reference sequence). V was trimmed by 5 bases and J by 3 bases, leaving 17 bases between them. The CDR3 here is CASSAPGDGYYEQYF. For the CDR3, the DNA is TGTGCCAGCAGTGCACCGGGGGACGGCTACTACGAGCAGTACTTC.

This chain uses TRBV19 with TRBJ2-1, with TRBD2 identical over 11 bases. Germline trimming cut 5 bases from V and 9 bases from J; bases unmatched to any gene: 12. CDR1 is LNHDA, CDR2 SQIVND, per germline (reference sequence). CDR3 length equals 16 residues. CDR3 DNA: TGTGCCAGTAGTCACTTGCTAGCGGGAGGCCTCGGTGAGCAGTTCTTC. This sequence encodes CASSHLLAGGLGEQFF.

The chain couples TRBV7-9 to TRBJ2-6; D is unresolved. There are 16 residues in the CDR3. V was shortened by 0 bases and J by 3 bases, with 9 bases between the two germline ends. Germline V gene lookup returns CDR1 SEHNR and CDR2 FQNEAQ (reference sequence). The CDR3 reads CASSLAFEYGANVLTF. CDR3 bases: TGTGCCAGCAGCTTAGCGTTCGAGTATGGGGCCAACGTCCTGACTTTC.

The chain links TRBV5-6 to TRBJ2-7, with TRBD1 matching over 8 bases. CDR1 is SGHDT and CDR2 is YYEEEE in the germline V gene. The CDR3 consists of 16 residues. The J segment lost 3 bases and the V segment lost 0 bases, leaving 8 bases of the junction unmatched. CDR3 residues: CASSLGQGANHYEQYF. DNA for the CDR3: TGTGCCAGCAGCTTGGGTCAGGGGGCTAATCACTACGAGCAGTACTTC.

This clone was counted once. The V call is TRBV27, the J call TRBJ2-1; 8 bases match TRBD1. There are 14 residues in the CDR3. The germline CDR1 and CDR2 sequences are MNHEY and SMNVEV (reference sequence). V trimming: 3 bases; J trimming: 8 bases; junction bases outside the gene matches: 6. Here the CDR3 DNA reads TGTGCCAGCAGTTTCCACGGACAGGGTCATGAGCAGTTCTTC. Translating gives CASSFHGQGHEQFF.

The chain joins TRBV2 to TRBJ2-3; unclear D gene. CDR1 is SNHLY, CDR2 FYNNEI, per germline. Trimming stripped 7 bases from V and 0 bases from J, with 8 bases between. The CDR3 sequence is 13 residues long. CDR3: CASNAVSTDTQYF. The CDR3 nucleotides are TGTGCCAGCAACGCGGTTAGCACAGATACGCAGTATTTT.

This clone showed up just a few times. The V and J genes are TRBV7-8 and TRBJ2-5; 11 bases are shared with TRBD1. Germline V gene lookup returns CDR1 SGHVS and CDR2 FQNEAQ. The CDR3 totals 17 residues. Trimming removed 2 bases from V and 3 bases from J; junction bases left unmatched: 8. CDR3 DNA: TGTGCCAGCAGCTTAAGAGTGCTGGGACAGGGGGAAGAGACCCAGTACTTC. This sequence encodes CASSLRVLGQGEETQYF.

The gene calls are TRBV9 and TRBJ2-1; maybe TRBD2 (7 bases). The ends were cut back, 2 bases at V and 6 bases at J, with 21 bases in the middle. Germline V gives CDR1 SGDLS, CDR2 YYNGEE. The CDR3 loop spans 17 amino acids. The CDR3 sequence is CASSVASGTPGANEQFF. The CDR3 DNA sequence: TGTGCCAGCAGCGTGGCTAGCGGTACTCCGGGGGCCAATGAGCAGTTCTTC.